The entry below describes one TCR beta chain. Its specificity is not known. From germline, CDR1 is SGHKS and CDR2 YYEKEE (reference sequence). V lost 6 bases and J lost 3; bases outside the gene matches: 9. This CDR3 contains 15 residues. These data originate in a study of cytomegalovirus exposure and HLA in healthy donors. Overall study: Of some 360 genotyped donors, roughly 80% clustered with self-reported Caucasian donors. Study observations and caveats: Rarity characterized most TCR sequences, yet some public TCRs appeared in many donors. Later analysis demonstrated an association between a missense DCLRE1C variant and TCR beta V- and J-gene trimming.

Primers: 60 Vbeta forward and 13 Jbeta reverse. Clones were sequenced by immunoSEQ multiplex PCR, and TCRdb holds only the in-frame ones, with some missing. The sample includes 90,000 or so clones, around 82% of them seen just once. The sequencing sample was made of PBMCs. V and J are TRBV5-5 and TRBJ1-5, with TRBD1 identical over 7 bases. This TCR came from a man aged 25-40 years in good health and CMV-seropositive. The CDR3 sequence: CASTLGQTTNQPQHF. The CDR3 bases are TGTGCCAGCACCCTGGGACAGACTACCAATCAGCCCCAGCATTTT.